Shown below are 18 T cell receptor beta chains from a single sample sequenced in a study of shared clonotypes between healthy human individuals. Assay: immunoSEQ multiplex PCR; the TCRdb copy retains only in-frame clones and omits some. The profile shows approximately 720,000 clones, 55% to 75% of them singletons. Sequenced: memory CD4+ T cells sorted from blood. Stated subset: CD45RA-negative fraction. Receptors originate from a woman between 25 and 40 years old in good health.

The rearrangement links TRBV13 to TRBJ2-3; 8 bases agree with TRBD1. Germline assignment: CDR1 PRHDT and CDR2 FYEKMQ (reference sequence). Trimming took 2 bases from V and 3 from J; bases not matched to a gene: 19. The CDR3 consists of 20 residues. The CDR3 sequence: CASSLRGTGVPLALTDTQYF. Written as DNA, the CDR3 is TGTGCCAGCAGCTTAAGGGGGACAGGCGTCCCTCTAGCACTTACAGATACGCAGTATTTT.

The chain uses TRBV28 and TRBJ1-2, with TRBD1 as a possible D gene (5 bases). Deletions cut 8 bases from V and 6 bases from J, with 13 bases between. Germline CDR1 and CDR2: MDHEN and SYDVKM. The CDR3 is 12 residues long. The CDR3 loop is CASQGLQNGYTF. The CDR3 DNA reads as TGTGCCAGCCAGGGACTTCAAAATGGCTACACCTTC.

The genes are TRBV5-1 and TRBJ2-1; 14 bases map to TRBD2. Germline V lookup: CDR1 SGHRS, CDR2 YFSETQ. This CDR3 comprises 17 residues. Losses at the gene ends were 4 bases for V and 0 bases for J; bases not matched to a gene: 3. CDR3 coding DNA: TGCGCCAGCAGCAGGGGACTAGCGGGAGCCTCCTACAATGAGCAGTTCTTC. It is translated as CASSRGLAGASYNEQFF.

This chain links TRBV6-1 with TRBJ2-2, with 8 bases aligning to TRBD2. The CDR3 spans 15 residues. Germline V gene lookup returns CDR1 MNHNS and CDR2 SASEGT. The J segment lost 3 bases and the V segment lost 7 bases, leaving 7 bases of the junction unmatched. Written as DNA, the CDR3 is TGTGCCAGCACCGGACTAGCATTAGACACCGGGGAGCTGTTTTTT. It codes for CASTGLALDTGELFF.

CDR3 sequence: CASSQGRENYGYTF. CDR3 nucleotide sequence: TGCGCCAGCAGCCAAGGGAGGGAGAACTATGGCTACACCTTC. The chain carries TRBV5-2 and TRBJ1-2. TRBV5-2 is classified as a pseudogene. CDR3 size: 14 residues.

The chain is built from TRBV4-1 and TRBJ2-1; 9 bases agree with TRBD2. This CDR3 is built from 17 residues. Germline V lookup: CDR1 MGHRA, CDR2 YSYEKL. The ends lost 3 bases at V and 8 bases at J; junction bases unmatched: 14. In nucleotides, the CDR3 is TGCGCCAGCAGCCAGGGCCTATTAATAGCGGGAGTGGATGAGCAGTTCTTC. Protein: CASSQGLLIAGVDEQFF.

CDR3: CASSEGTSRSYEQYF. DNA for the CDR3: TGTGCCAGCAGTGAGGGGACTAGCAGAAGCTACGAGCAGTACTTC. The gene calls are TRBV6-1 and TRBJ2-7, with 9 nucleotides matching TRBD2. The CDR3 is 15 residues long. Germline V gene lookup returns CDR1 MNHNS and CDR2 SASEGT. Losses at the gene ends were 3 bases for V and 3 bases for J; bases not matched to a gene: 6.

The DNA of the CDR3 is TGTGCCAGCAGCTTTACGACCTTTGCTACTGAAGCTTTCTTT. Its protein is CASSFTTFATEAFF. This chain connects TRBV7-9 to TRBJ1-1; D unclear. The CDR3 length is 14 residues. The V end lost 3 bases, the J end lost 5 bases, and 13 bases lay between the germline ends. Per germline, CDR1 SEHNR and CDR2 FQNEAQ (reference sequence).

The chain recombines TRBV9 with TRBJ1-4; TRBD1 aligns across 7 bases. Germline CDR1 and CDR2: SGDLS and YYNGEE. The J segment lost 3 bases and the V segment lost 4 bases, leaving 6 bases of the junction unmatched. The CDR3 totals 15 residues. CDR3 in amino acids: CASSLDGTANEKLFF. CDR3 sequence (DNA): TGTGCCAGCAGCTTAGACGGGACAGCTAATGAAAAACTGTTTTTT. The variable domain in full, completed from reference TRBV9 and TRBJ1-4, reads DSGVTQTPKHLITATGQRVTLRCSPRSGDLSVYWYQQSLDQGLQFLIQYYNGEERAKGNILERFSAQQFPDLHSELNLSSLELGDSALYFCASSLDGTANEKLFFGSGTQLSVL.

The V call is TRBV2, the J call TRBJ2-7, with TRBD1 matching 9 bases. The V and J ends lost 5 bases and 1 base, in that order; junction bases with no gene match: 3. This CDR3 has 14 amino acids. Germline CDR1 SNHLY, CDR2 FYNNEI. CDR3 DNA: TGTGCCAGCAGTCTTGGACAGGGGTCCTACGAGCAGTACTTC. Translation: CASSLGQGSYEQYF.

The chain employs TRBV10-3 and TRBJ2-7, with D unresolved. The ends were cut back, 0 bases at V and 2 bases at J, with 8 bases in the middle. CDR3 length: 14 amino acids. The V gene's germline CDR1 is ENHRY and CDR2 SYGVKD. The chain's CDR3 is CAISESAQTYEQYF. Written as DNA, the CDR3 is TGTGCCATCAGTGAGTCGGCACAGACCTACGAGCAGTACTTC.

The chain recombines TRBV7-9 with TRBJ1-2; D is unclear. The germline V and J ends were trimmed by 1 base and 8 bases, with 11 bases remaining between them. The CDR3 extends over 13 amino acids. CDR1 SEHNR and CDR2 FQNEAQ come from the germline V gene (reference sequence). In nucleotides, the CDR3 is TGTGCCAGCAGCTTAGAGGGAGGTCGGGGCTACACCTTC. It encodes CASSLEGGRGYTF.

This clone turned up a few times. The chain carries TRBV18 and TRBJ2-5; TRBD2 matches at 9 bases. Germline assignment: CDR1 KGHSH and CDR2 LQKENI. The junction had 11 bases not matched to a gene; V was cut back by 5 bases and J by 1 base. The CDR3 is 17 amino acids. The CDR3 here is CASSANAASGIQETQYF. The CDR3 coding sequence is TGTGCCAGCTCAGCTAACGCCGCTAGCGGGATCCAAGAGACCCAGTACTTC. Using reference TRBV18 and TRBJ2-5 for the parts outside the CDR3, the full variable domain is NAGVMQNPRHLVRRRGQEARLRCSPMKGHSHVYWYRQLPEEGLKFMVYLQKENIIDESGMPKERFSAEFPKEGPSILRIQQVVRGDSAAYFCASSANAASGIQETQYFGPGTRLLVL.

This sequence joins TRBV7-9 and TRBJ2-5, with TRBD1 matching 8 bases. Germline lookup yields CDR1 SEHNR and CDR2 FQNEAQ (reference sequence). The CDR3 runs to 14 residues. The V and J ends lost 2 bases and 4 bases, in that order; junction bases with no gene match: 3. The CDR3 region is CASSLIQGAETQYF. The CDR3 bases are TGTGCCAGCAGCTTAATTCAGGGGGCAGAGACCCAGTACTTC.

V and J are TRBV5-1 and TRBJ2-2, with TRBD1 identical over 7 bases. J lost 3 bases, V lost 5 bases, and 7 bases had no gene match. Germline V gene sequence: CDR1 SGHRS, CDR2 YFSETQ. The CDR3 is made up of 15 amino acids. The CDR3 sequence is CASSRQGEDTGELFF. For the CDR3, the DNA is TGCGCCAGCAGTCGACAGGGCGAGGACACCGGGGAGCTGTTTTTT.

The V gene is TRBV4-2, the J gene TRBJ1-4; D is possibly TRBD1 (5 bases). This CDR3 comprises 15 residues. Germline lookup yields CDR1 LGHNA and CDR2 YNFKEQ. V was cut by 6 bases and J by 8 bases, with 19 bases left in between. CDR3 nucleotide sequence: TGTGCCAGCAGGCCCGGGGGAGGCAGGGAAGAAAAACTGTTTTTT. This translates into CASRPGGGREEKLFF.

This clone was recorded only once. The V and J genes are TRBV7-9 and TRBJ2-3, with unresolved D. In germline, CDR1 is SEHNR, CDR2 FQNEAQ (reference sequence). V lost 6 bases and J 2 bases, leaving 6 bases between the germline ends. The CDR3 is 12 residues long. CDR3 in DNA: TGTGCCAGCAGAAGTTACACAGATACGCAGTATTTT. It specifies CASRSYTDTQYF. The whole variable domain, remainder taken from reference TRBV7-9 and TRBJ2-3, is DTGVSQNPRHKITKRGQNVTFRCDPISEHNRLYWYRQTLGQGPEFLTYFQNEAQLEKSRLLSDRFSAERPKGSFSTLEIQRTEQGDSAMYLCASRSYTDTQYFGPGTRLTVL.

This chain uses TRBV4-1 with TRBJ2-1; D not resolved. Germline V gives CDR1 MGHRA, CDR2 YSYEKL. The ends were cut back, 2 bases at V and 11 bases at J, with 13 bases in the middle. The CDR3 has 13 amino acids. This chain's CDR3 is CASSQPSYGKQFF. CDR3 DNA sequence: TGCGCCAGCAGCCAACCCAGCTACGGAAAGCAGTTCTTC.